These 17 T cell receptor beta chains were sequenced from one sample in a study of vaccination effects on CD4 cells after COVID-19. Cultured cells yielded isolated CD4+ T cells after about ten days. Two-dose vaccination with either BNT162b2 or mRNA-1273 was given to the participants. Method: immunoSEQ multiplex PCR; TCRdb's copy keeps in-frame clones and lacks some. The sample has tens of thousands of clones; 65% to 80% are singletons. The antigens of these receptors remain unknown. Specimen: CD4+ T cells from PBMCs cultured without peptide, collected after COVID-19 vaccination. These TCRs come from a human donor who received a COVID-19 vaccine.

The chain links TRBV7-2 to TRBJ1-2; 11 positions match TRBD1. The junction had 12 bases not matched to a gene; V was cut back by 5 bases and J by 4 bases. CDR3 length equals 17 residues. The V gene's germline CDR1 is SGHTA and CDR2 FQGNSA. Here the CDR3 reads CASSPQTGQGGIYGYTF. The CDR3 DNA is TGTGCCAGCAGCCCTCAGACGGGACAGGGGGGAATCTATGGCTACACCTTC.

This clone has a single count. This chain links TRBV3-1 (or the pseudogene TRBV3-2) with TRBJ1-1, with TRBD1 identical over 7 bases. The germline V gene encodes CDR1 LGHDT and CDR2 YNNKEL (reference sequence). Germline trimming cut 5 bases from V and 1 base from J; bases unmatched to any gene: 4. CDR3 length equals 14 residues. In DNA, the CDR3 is TGTGCCAGCAGCGCCCGGGACAGGAACACTGAAGCTTTCTTT. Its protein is CASSARDRNTEAFF.

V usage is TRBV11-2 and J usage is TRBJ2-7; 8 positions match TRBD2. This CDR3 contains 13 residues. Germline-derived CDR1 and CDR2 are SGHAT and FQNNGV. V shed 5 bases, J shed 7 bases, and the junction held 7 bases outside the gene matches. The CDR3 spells CASSPAGVGEQYV. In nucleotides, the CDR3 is TGTGCCAGCAGCCCAGCGGGGGTAGGGGAGCAGTACGTC.

The CDR3 DNA reads as TGTGCCAGCAGCCCGTGGGCAGGGCCCTACAATGAGCAGTTCTTC. Residues: CASSPWAGPYNEQFF. This rearrangement joins TRBV16 to TRBJ2-1, with D tentatively TRBD1 (5 bases). The V gene's germline CDR1 is KGHSY and CDR2 FQNENV. V was trimmed by 4 bases and J by 2 bases, leaving 12 bases between them. The CDR3 is 15 amino acids.

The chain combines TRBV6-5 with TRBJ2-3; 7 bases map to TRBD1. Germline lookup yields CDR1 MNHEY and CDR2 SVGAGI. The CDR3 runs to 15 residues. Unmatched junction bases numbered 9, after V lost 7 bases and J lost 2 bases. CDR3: CASNPSTGITDTQYF. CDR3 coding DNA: TGTGCCAGCAATCCCTCGACAGGGATCACAGATACGCAGTATTTT.

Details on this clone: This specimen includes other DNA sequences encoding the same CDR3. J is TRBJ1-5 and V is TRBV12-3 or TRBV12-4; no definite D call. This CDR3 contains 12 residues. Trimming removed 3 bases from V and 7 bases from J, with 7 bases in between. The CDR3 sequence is CASSFSEQPQHF. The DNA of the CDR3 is TGTGCCAGCAGTTTTTCCGAGCAGCCCCAGCATTTT.

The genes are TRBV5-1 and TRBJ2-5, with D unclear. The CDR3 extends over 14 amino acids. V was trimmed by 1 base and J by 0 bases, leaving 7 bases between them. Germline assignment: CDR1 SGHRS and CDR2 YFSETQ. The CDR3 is CASSLLSNQETQYF. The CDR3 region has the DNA TGCGCCAGCAGCTTGTTAAGTAACCAAGAGACCCAGTACTTC.

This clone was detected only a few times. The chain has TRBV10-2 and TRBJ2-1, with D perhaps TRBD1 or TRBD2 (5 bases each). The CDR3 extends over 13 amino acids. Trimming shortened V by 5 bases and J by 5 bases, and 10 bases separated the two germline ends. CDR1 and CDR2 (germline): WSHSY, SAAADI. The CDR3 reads CASSHGAHNEQFF. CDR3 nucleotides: TGCGCCAGCAGTCACGGGGCTCACAATGAGCAGTTCTTC.

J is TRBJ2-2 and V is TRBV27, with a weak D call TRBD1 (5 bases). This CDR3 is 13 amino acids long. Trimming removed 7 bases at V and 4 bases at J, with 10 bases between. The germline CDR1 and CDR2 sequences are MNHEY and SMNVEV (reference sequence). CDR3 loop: CASKIRGTGELFF. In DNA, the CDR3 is TGTGCCAGCAAGATAAGGGGCACCGGGGAGCTGTTTTTT.

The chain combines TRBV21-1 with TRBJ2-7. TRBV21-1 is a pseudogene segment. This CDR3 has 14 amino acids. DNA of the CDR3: TGTGCCAGCAGCAAACCGATTATCTCCTACGAGCAGTACGTC. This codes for CASSKPIISYEQYV.

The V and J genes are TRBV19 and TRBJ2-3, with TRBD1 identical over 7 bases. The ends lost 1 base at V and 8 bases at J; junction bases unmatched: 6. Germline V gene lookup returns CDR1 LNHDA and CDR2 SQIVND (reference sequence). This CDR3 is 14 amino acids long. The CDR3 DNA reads TGTGCCAGTAGTATAGTTACAGGGGAAGGTACGCAGTATTTT. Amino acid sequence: CASSIVTGEGTQYF.

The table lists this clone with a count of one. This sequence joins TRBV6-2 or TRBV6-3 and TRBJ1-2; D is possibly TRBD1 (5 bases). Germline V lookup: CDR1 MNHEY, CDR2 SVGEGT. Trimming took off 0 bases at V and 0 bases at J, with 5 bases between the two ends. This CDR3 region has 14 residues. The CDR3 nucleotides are TGTGCCAGCAGTTACTCGGACACTAACTATGGCTACACCTTC. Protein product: CASSYSDTNYGYTF.

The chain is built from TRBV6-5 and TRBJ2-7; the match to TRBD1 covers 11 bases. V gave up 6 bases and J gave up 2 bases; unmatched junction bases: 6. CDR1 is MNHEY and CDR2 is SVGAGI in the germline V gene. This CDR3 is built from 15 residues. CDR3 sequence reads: CASRVGTGGAYEQYV. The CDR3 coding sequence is TGTGCCAGCAGGGTAGGGACAGGGGGGGCCTACGAGCAGTACGTC.

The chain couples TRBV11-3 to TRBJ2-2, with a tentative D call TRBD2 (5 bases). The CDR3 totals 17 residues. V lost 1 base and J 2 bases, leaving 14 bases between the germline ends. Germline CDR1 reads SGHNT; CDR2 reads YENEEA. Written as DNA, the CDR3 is TGTGCCAGCAGCTTAGTCCGGGGTGGCGATAACACCGGGGAGCTGTTTTTT. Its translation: CASSLVRGGDNTGELFF.

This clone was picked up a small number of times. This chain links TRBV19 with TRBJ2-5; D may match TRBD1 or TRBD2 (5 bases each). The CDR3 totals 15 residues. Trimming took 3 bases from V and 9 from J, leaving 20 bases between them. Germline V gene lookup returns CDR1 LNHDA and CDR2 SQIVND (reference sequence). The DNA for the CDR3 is TGTGCCAGTAGTATGGGACGGATGTCAGGGTCTTCCCAGTACTTC. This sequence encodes CASSMGRMSGSSQYF.

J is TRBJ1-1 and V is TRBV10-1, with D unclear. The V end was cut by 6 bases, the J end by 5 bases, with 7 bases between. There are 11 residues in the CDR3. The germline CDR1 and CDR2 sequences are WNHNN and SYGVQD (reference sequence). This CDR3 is CASSRQTEAFF. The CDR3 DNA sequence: TGCGCCAGCAGCCGCCAGACTGAAGCTTTCTTT.

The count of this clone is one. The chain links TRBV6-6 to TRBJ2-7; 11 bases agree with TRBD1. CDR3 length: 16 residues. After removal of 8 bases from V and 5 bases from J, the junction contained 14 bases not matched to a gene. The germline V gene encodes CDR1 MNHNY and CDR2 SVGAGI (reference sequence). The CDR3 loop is CASGELPGTGGNEQYV. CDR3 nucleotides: TGTGCCAGCGGGGAATTACCCGGGACAGGGGGGAACGAGCAGTACGTC.